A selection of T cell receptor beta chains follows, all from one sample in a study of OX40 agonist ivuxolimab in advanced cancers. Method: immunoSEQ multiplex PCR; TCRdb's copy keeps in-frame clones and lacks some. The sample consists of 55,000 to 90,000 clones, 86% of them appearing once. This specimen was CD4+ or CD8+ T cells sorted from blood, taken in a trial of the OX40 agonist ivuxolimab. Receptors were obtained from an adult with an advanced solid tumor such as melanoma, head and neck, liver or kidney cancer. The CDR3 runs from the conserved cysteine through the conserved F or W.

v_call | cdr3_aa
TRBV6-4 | CASSDWPPLRQPQHF
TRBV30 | CAWSKGTGDYGYTF
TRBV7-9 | CASSQLGGLGTEAFF
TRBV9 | CASSGTGGTEAFF
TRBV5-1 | CASSRTGGAEDTIYF
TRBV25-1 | CASSEYLSGTDTQYF
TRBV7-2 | CASTWAAATDTQYF
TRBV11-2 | CASSVVGYEQYF
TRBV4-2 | CASSQDNQRGGLETQYF
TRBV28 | CASSALGTILTDTQYF
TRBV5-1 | CASSLEGLGGANVLTF
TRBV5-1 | CASSLEREPEAFF
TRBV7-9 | CASSLSGPHNEQFF
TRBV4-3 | CASSQDVTGVSPLHF
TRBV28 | CASSQARGRETQYF
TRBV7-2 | CASSLASRGPTQYF
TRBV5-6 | CASSLERGPSRTEQFF
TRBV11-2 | CASSLDLGQPQHF
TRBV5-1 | CASSPGTGGTEAFF